This TCR beta chain is drawn from a study of OX40 agonist ivuxolimab in advanced cancers. Background on the study: Participants averaged around 60 years of age (range 23 to 79) and were 75% to 90% male.

The CDR3 spans 14 residues. V lost 5 bases and J lost 5; bases outside the gene matches: 4. The germline V gene encodes CDR1 MNHNY and CDR2 SVGAGI (reference sequence). The study sampled blood at baseline, cycle 4 day 1, and cycle 7 day 1. In this sample, this clone turned up once. This table comes from immunoSEQ multiplex PCR, and its TCRdb copy is limited to in-frame clones, with some not included. There are several thousand clones in the sample; roughly 86% occur only once, and about 11% lies in the top ten. The V and J genes are TRBV6-6 and TRBJ1-5; 9 bases map to TRBD1. The sequenced sample was CD4+ or CD8+ T cells sorted from blood, obtained in a trial of the OX40 agonist ivuxolimab. The sequence was obtained from an adult with an advanced solid tumor such as melanoma, head and neck, liver or kidney cancer. The CDR3 protein is CASSGTGFDQPQHF. CDR3 sequence (DNA): TGTGCCAGCAGTGGGACAGGGTTCGATCAGCCCCAGCATTTT.